Here is one T cell receptor beta chain with its context. Its antigen is unidentified. The read falls 3 residues short of the CDR3 end, and the missing part is taken from the germline J gene. The protocol was immunoSEQ multiplex PCR, while the TCRdb copy is restricted to in-frame clones and leaves out a portion. The table for this sample gives fewer than 25,000 clones. The CDR3 spans 17 residues. V shed 2 bases, J shed 5 bases, and the junction held 11 bases outside the gene matches. The germline V gene has CDR1 LGHNA and CDR2 YNFKEQ. The source of the sample is a study of T cells in women clearing cervical HPV infection. Findings of the study overall: T-cell numbers per sample were unknown and may explain richness differences.

This sequence joins TRBV4-2 and TRBJ2-5; 10 bases agree with TRBD2. Specimen: blood buffy coat. The TCR comes from a woman between 18 and 70 years old with a cervical HPV16 infection that either progressed to CIN3+ or cleared (not recorded which). The CDR3 protein is CASSQTLGSGGAETQYF. The CDR3 bases that were read are TGTGCCAGCAGCCAAACCCTAGGGAGCGGGGGGGCCGAGACC.